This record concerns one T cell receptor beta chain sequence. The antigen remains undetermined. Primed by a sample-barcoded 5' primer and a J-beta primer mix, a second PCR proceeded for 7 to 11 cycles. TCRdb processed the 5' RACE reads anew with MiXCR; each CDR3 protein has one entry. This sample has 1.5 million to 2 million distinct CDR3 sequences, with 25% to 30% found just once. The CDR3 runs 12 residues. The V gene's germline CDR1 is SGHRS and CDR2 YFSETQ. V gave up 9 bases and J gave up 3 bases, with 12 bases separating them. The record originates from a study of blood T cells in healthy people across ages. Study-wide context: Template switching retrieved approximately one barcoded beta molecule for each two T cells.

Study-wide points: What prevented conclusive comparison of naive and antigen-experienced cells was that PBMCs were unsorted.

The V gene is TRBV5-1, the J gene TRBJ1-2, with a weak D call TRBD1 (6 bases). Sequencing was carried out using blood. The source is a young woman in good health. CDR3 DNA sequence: TGCGCCAACTGGGACAAGGACTATGGCTACACCTTC. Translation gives CANWDKDYGYTF.